Below are 5 T cell receptor beta chains sequenced from a single sample in a study of cytomegalovirus exposure and HLA in healthy donors. TCRdb's table, derived via immunoSEQ multiplex PCR, lists solely in-frame clones and lacks some. In the table there are approximately 210,000 clones, roughly 88% of which are singletons. Material for sequencing was PBMCs. The receptors shown here come from a woman between 18 and 29 years old in good health and CMV-seronegative.

The chain carries TRBV5-6 and TRBJ1-1, with D possibly being TRBD1 (6 bases). V dropped 2 bases and J dropped 3 bases, with 20 bases sitting between them. Germline V lookup: CDR1 SGHDT, CDR2 YYEEEE. The CDR3 has 17 amino acids. Written as DNA, the CDR3 is TGTGCCAGCAGCTTTGAACAAACAGGGCTAACCTACACTGAAGCTTTCTTT. It encodes CASSFEQTGLTYTEAFF. Filled out from reference TRBV5-6 and TRBJ1-1, the complete variable domain reads DAGVTQSPTHLIKTRGQQVTLRCSPKSGHDTVSWYQQALGQGPQFIFQYYEEEERQRGNFPDRFSGHQFPNYSSELNVNALLLGDSALYLCASSFEQTGLTYTEAFFGQGTRLTVV.

This clone was counted many times. The same CDR3 arises from other DNA sequences in this sample as well. The chain recombines TRBV6-4 with TRBJ2-2; D is perhaps TRBD1 (6 bases). This CDR3 is 14 amino acids long. Germline V lookup: CDR1 MRHNA, CDR2 SNTAGT. V was shortened by 2 bases and J by 2 bases, with 6 bases between the two germline ends. For the CDR3, the DNA is TGTGCCAGCAGTGACGGGACAAACACCGGGGAGCTGTTTTTT. Translating gives CASSDGTNTGELFF.

The chain uses TRBV7-8 and TRBJ1-2; D is ambiguous. V lost 3 bases, J lost 4 bases, and 21 bases lay in between. The CDR3 is 17 residues long. Germline V gene lookup returns CDR1 SGHVS and CDR2 FQNEAQ. The CDR3 reads CASSFGLKSPYGYGYTF. Here the CDR3 DNA reads TGTGCCAGCAGCTTCGGACTAAAGAGTCCCTATGGCTATGGCTACACCTTC.

This chain links TRBV11-2 with TRBJ1-1; 7 bases fit TRBD1. V shed 1 base and J 3 bases; nucleotides not matched to a gene: 5. The CDR3 contains 15 residues. Germline V gene data show CDR1 as SGHAT and CDR2 as FQNNGV. CDR3 amino acids: CASSLGQGKDTEAFF. The CDR3 nucleotides read TGTGCCAGCAGCTTAGGACAGGGAAAGGACACTGAAGCTTTCTTT. The full variable domain, in which reference TRBV11-2 and TRBJ1-1 provide the parts outside the CDR3, is EAGVAQSPRYKIIEKRQSVAFWCNPISGHATLYWYQQILGQGPKLLIQFQNNGVVDDSQLPKDRFSAERLKGVDSTLKIQPAKLEDSAVYLCASSLGQGKDTEAFFGQGTRLTVV.

Only one count was recorded for this clone. V is TRBV2 and J is TRBJ2-1, with no clear D. The CDR3 spans 11 residues. V lost 8 bases to trimming and J lost 3 bases, with 5 bases between them. The germline gives CDR1 SNHLY, CDR2 FYNNEI. The CDR3 DNA reads TGTGCCAGCCGCGACTACAATGAGCAGTTCTTC. Translation gives CASRDYNEQFF.